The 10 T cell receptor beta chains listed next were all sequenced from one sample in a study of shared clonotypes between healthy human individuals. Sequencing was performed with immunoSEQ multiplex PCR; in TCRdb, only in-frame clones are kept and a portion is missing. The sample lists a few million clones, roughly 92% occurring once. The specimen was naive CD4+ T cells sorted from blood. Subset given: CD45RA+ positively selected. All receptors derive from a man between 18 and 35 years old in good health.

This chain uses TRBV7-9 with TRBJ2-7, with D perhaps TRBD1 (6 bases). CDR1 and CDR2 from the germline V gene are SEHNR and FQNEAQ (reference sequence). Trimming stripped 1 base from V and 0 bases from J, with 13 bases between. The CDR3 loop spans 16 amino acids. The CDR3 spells CASSLGGTPSSYEQYF. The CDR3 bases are TGTGCCAGCAGCTTAGGGGGGACACCGAGCTCCTACGAGCAGTACTTC.

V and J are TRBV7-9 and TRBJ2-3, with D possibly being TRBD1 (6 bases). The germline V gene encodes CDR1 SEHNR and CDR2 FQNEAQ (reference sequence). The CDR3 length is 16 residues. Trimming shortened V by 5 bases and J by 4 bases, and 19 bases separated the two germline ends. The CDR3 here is CASSPNRVVHADTQYF. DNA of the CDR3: TGTGCCAGCAGCCCTAACAGGGTAGTTCATGCAGATACGCAGTATTTT. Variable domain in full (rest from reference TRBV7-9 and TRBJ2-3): DTGVSQNPRHKITKRGQNVTFRCDPISEHNRLYWYRQTLGQGPEFLTYFQNEAQLEKSRLLSDRFSAERPKGSFSTLEIQRTEQGDSAMYLCASSPNRVVHADTQYFGPGTRLTVL.

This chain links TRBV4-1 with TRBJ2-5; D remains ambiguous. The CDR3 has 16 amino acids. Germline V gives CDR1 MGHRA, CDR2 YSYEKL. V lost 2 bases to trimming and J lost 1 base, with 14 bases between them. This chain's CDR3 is CASSQFLGFTQETQYF. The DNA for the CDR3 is TGCGCCAGCAGCCAATTTCTTGGATTCACCCAAGAGACCCAGTACTTC.

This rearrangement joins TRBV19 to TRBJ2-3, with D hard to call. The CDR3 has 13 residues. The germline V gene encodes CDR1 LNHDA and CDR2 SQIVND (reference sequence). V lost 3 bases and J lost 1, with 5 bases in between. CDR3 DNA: TGTGCCAGTAGTATGATCGGCACAGATACGCAGTATTTT. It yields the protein CASSMIGTDTQYF.

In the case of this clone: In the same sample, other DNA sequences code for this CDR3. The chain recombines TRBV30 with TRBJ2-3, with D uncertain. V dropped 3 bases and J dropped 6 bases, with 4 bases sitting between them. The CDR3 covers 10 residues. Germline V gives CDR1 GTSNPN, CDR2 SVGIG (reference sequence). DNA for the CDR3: TGTGCCTGGAGCGAGGATACGCAGTATTTT. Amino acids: CAWSEDTQYF.

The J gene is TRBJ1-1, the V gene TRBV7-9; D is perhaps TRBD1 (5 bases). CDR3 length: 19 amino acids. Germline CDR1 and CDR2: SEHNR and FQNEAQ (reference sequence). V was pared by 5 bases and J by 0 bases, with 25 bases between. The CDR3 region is CASSRGGFIQGGMNTEAFF. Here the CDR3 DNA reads TGTGCCAGCAGCCGTGGAGGATTCATCCAGGGTGGTATGAACACTGAAGCTTTCTTT.

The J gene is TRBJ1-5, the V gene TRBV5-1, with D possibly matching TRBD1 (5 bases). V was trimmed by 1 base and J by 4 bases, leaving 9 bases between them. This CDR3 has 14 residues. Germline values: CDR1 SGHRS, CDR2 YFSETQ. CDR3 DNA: TGCGCCAGCAGCTTGCTGGCAGGGAATCAGCCCCAGCATTTT. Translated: CASSLLAGNQPQHF.

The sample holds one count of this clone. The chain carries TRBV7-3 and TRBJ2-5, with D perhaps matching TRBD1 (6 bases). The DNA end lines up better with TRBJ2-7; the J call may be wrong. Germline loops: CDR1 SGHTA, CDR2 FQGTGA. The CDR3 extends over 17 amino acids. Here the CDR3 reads CASSSFKPGQDPYEQYF. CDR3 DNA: TGTGCCAGCAGCTCCTTTAAACCGGGACAAGACCCCTACGAGCAGTACTTC.

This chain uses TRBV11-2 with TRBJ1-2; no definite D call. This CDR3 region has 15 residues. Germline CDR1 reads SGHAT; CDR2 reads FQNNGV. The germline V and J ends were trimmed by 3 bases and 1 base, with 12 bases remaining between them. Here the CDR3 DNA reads TGTGCCAGCAGCTTCCCCATCGGTCTTAACTATGGCTACACCTTC. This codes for CASSFPIGLNYGYTF.

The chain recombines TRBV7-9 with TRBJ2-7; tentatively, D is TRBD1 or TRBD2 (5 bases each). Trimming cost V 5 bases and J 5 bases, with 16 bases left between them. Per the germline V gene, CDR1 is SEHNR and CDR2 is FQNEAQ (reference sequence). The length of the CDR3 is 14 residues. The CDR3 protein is CASSRAGGPHEQYF. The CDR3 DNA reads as TGTGCCAGCAGCAGAGCTGGGGGACCCCACGAGCAGTACTTC.